One and the same sample provided the 7 T cell receptor beta chains below, sequenced in a study of long-term antiretroviral therapy in people with HIV. At the survey level, the v3.0 immunoSEQ assay was run. TCRdb keeps only in-frame clones here, not all; method: immunoSEQ multiplex PCR. Altogether more than 15,000 clones are present, around 80% being singletons, with the ten largest covering around 10%. This sample comprised unsorted PBMCs, obtained 0.3 years before starting antiretroviral therapy. Receptor source: a man over 45 with HIV.

The rearrangement joins TRBV11-3 to TRBJ1-4; tentatively, D is TRBD1 (5 bases). The CDR3 totals 15 residues. The germline CDR1 and CDR2 sequences are SGHNT and YENEEA. V was shortened by 5 bases and J by 7 bases, with 17 bases between the two germline ends. CDR3 sequence: CASSLRGGVAEKLFF. DNA for the CDR3: TGTGCCAGCAGCCTCCGGGGAGGGGTTGCTGAAAAACTGTTTTTT.

V gene TRBV6-4 combines with J gene TRBJ2-1; TRBD2 matches 8 bases. Germline-derived CDR1 and CDR2 are MRHNA and SNTAGT. The CDR3 is 15 amino acids. Trimming removed 3 bases from V and 6 bases from J; junction bases left unmatched: 7. CDR3 sequence reads: CASSEEGAGGNEQFF. The CDR3 DNA follows: TGTGCCAGCAGTGAGGAGGGCGCGGGGGGCAATGAGCAGTTCTTC.

The J gene is TRBJ2-1, the V gene TRBV27, with D perhaps TRBD2 (5 bases). V lost 5 bases and J 1 base, leaving 9 bases between the germline ends. In germline, CDR1 is MNHEY, CDR2 SMNVEV (reference sequence). CDR3 size: 14 residues. The CDR3 DNA reads TGTGCCAGCAGTACGACTATGTCCTACAATGAGCAGTTCTTC. The encoded protein is CASSTTMSYNEQFF.

The chain uses TRBV15 and TRBJ1-3; D is ambiguous. Trimming removed 5 bases from V and 6 bases from J, with 17 bases in between. Germline-derived CDR1 and CDR2 are LNHNV and YYDKDF (reference sequence). The CDR3 is 15 residues long. The chain's CDR3 is CATSANEGQENTIYF. CDR3 nucleotide sequence: TGTGCCACCAGCGCGAACGAAGGGCAGGAAAACACCATATATTTT.

The chain uses TRBV11-2 and TRBJ1-6, with D unclear. Trimming pared 6 bases from V and 8 bases from J, leaving 11 bases between. This CDR3 contains 13 residues. CDR1 and CDR2 from the germline V gene are SGHAT and FQNNGV. The CDR3 is CASRAATYSPLHF. CDR3 DNA sequence: TGTGCCAGCAGAGCGGCCACCTATTCACCCCTCCACTTT. The full variable domain, rest sourced from reference TRBV11-2 and TRBJ1-6, is EAGVAQSPRYKIIEKRQSVAFWCNPISGHATLYWYQQILGQGPKLLIQFQNNGVVDDSQLPKDRFSAERLKGVDSTLKIQPAKLEDSAVYLCASRAATYSPLHFGNGTRLTVT.

This chain joins TRBV27 and TRBJ2-7; 10 bases line up with TRBD1. CDR1 MNHEY and CDR2 SMNVEV come from the germline V gene (reference sequence). V gave up 4 bases and J gave up 0 bases; unmatched junction bases: 3. The CDR3 loop spans 15 amino acids. The CDR3 nucleotides read TGTGCCAGCAGTTGGACAGGGGGAAGCTCCTACGAGCAGTACTTC. It yields the protein CASSWTGGSSYEQYF.

The rearrangement links TRBV6-1 to TRBJ1-5; TRBD1 aligns across 9 bases. Germline-derived CDR1 and CDR2 are MNHNS and SASEGT. The CDR3 contains 13 residues. J gave up 5 bases and V 8 bases, and 4 bases lay outside the gene matches. The CDR3 DNA is TGTGCCAGCGGGGGGGACAGGGATCAGCCCCAGCATTTT. It codes for CASGGDRDQPQHF.